Below are 17 T cell receptor beta chains sequenced from a single sample in a study of early T cells in non-severe SARS-CoV-2 infection. One entry per CDR3 protein results from TCRdb running MiXCR on the 5' RACE reads. Of some 90,000 distinct CDR3 sequences listed, 14% to 15% are singletons. Sequences were obtained from whole blood. The receptors were gathered from an adult who was a healthcare worker with PCR-confirmed SARS-CoV-2 infection or an uninfected control (not recorded which).

This clonotype was picked up a small number of times. The chain employs TRBV10-3 and TRBJ2-7; no clear D. V was cut by 4 bases and J by 4 bases, with 8 bases left in between. CDR1 ENHRY and CDR2 SYGVKD come from the germline V gene. The CDR3 consists of 12 residues. The CDR3 nucleotides read TGTGCCATCAGTGGAAACGGTTACGAGCAGTACTTC. It specifies CAISGNGYEQYF.

Concerning this clonotype: A clone one base away is much larger, so this may be a read error. The V and J genes are TRBV10-1 and TRBJ1-1, with D unclear. V lost 7 bases to trimming and J lost 0 bases, with 9 bases between them. This CDR3 is built from 13 residues. Germline CDR1 and CDR2: WNHNN and SYGVQD (reference sequence). DNA for the CDR3: TGCGCCAGCAAATCCCCACTGAACACTGAAGCTTTCTTT. It translates to CASKSPLNTEAFF.

This clonotype was recorded a few times. The chain is built from TRBV4-2 and TRBJ2-1; 11 bases are a match to TRBD2. This CDR3 region has 17 residues. J was trimmed by 7 bases and V by 0 bases; bases with no gene match: 8. Germline assignment: CDR1 LGHNA and CDR2 YNFKEQ. The CDR3 reads CASSQDLAGGRGNEQFF. CDR3 in DNA: TGTGCCAGCAGCCAAGATCTAGCGGGAGGCCGTGGGAATGAGCAGTTCTTC.

This clonotype has at least ten counts. The chain has TRBV18 and TRBJ2-1; D gene ambiguous. Germline V gene sequence: CDR1 KGHSH, CDR2 LQKENI. The V gene lost 3 bases and the J gene lost 3 bases, with 15 bases spanning the gap. The CDR3 loop spans 16 amino acids. CDR3 sequence: CASSPLHLELYNEQFF. The CDR3 coding sequence is TGTGCCAGCTCACCCCTGCACCTAGAACTCTACAATGAGCAGTTCTTC.

This clonotype was counted only a few times. The CDR3 DNA is TGTGCCAGCCGCGAGGGGGCCACAGATACGCAGTATTTT. As protein: CASREGATDTQYF. The chain has TRBV28 and TRBJ2-3; 7 positions agree with TRBD1. The CDR3 length is 13 residues. Germline trimming cut 8 bases from V and 2 bases from J; bases unmatched to any gene: 4. Germline V CDR1 and CDR2: MDHEN, SYDVKM.

This clonotype occurred a few times. This chain connects TRBV6-6 to TRBJ1-6; no clear D. Germline V gene sequence: CDR1 MNHNY, CDR2 SVGAGI (reference sequence). The germline V and J ends were trimmed by 6 bases and 7 bases, with 7 bases remaining between them. The CDR3 covers 12 residues. DNA for the CDR3: TGTGCCAGCAGCACACAGAATTCACCCCTCCACTTT. It specifies CASSTQNSPLHF.

This clonotype was found many times. The chain combines TRBV7-2 with TRBJ2-4; 8 bases agree with TRBD1. Trimming removed 4 bases from V and 3 bases from J; junction bases left unmatched: 5. The CDR3 has 15 amino acids. CDR1 and CDR2 from the germline V gene are SGHTA and FQGNSA. In DNA, the CDR3 is TGTGCCAGCAGCTCGACAGGGGTCCTCAAAAACATTCAGTACTTC. Its protein product is CASSSTGVLKNIQYF.

This clonotype was seen more than once but under ten times. CDR3: CASSPGPKTYEQYF. The DNA for the CDR3 is TGTGCCAGCAGCCCCGGCCCTAAAACCTACGAGCAGTACTTC. This chain uses TRBV13 with TRBJ2-7, with D unresolved. V was clipped by 5 bases and J by 2 bases, with 13 bases between them. The CDR3 extends over 14 amino acids. Germline CDR1 and CDR2: PRHDT and FYEKMQ (reference sequence).

This clonotype was seen a handful of times. The chain joins TRBV5-1 to TRBJ1-2; D gene uncertain. Germline V gives CDR1 SGHRS, CDR2 YFSETQ. This CDR3 has 13 amino acids. Between the trimmed V and J ends, which lost 4 bases and 3 bases, there was a span of 10 bases. CDR3 nucleotide sequence: TGCGCCAGCAGCCCCCAGGACGACTATGGCTACACCTTC. This sequence encodes CASSPQDDYGYTF.

In this sample, this clonotype turned up a few times. The chain employs TRBV20-1 and TRBJ2-1, with 7 bases fitting TRBD2. Germline CDR1 is DFQATT and CDR2 is SNEGSKA (reference sequence). The J segment lost 7 bases and the V segment lost 7 bases, leaving 10 bases of the junction unmatched. This CDR3 is 13 amino acids long. The CDR3 is CSVLSGVGNEQFF. CDR3 nucleotide sequence: TGCAGTGTCCTAAGCGGGGTCGGTAATGAGCAGTTCTTC.

This clonotype was counted between two and nine times. This chain joins TRBV7-2 and TRBJ1-1; D is unresolved. The CDR3 consists of 12 residues. The germline V and J ends were trimmed by 5 bases and 8 bases, with 12 bases remaining between them. Germline V gene sequence: CDR1 SGHTA, CDR2 FQGNSA. The CDR3 DNA reads as TGTGCCAGCAGCCCTAGGGCTTTCGAAGCTTTCTTT. Translation gives CASSPRAFEAFF.

This clonotype was picked up a small number of times. The V and J genes are TRBV7-2 and TRBJ1-4, with unresolved D. Trimming stripped 4 bases from V and 1 base from J, with 16 bases between. The CDR3 runs 17 residues. From germline, CDR1 is SGHTA and CDR2 FQGNSA. CDR3: CASSSQAVGGTNEKLFF. For the CDR3, the DNA is TGTGCCAGCAGCTCTCAGGCAGTCGGTGGAACTAATGAAAAACTGTTTTTT.

The chain employs TRBV29-1 and TRBJ2-3, with 7 bases aligning to TRBD1. The CDR3 length is 15 residues. In germline, CDR1 is SQVTM, CDR2 ANQGSEA. The junction had 10 bases not matched to a gene; V was cut back by 7 bases and J by 0 bases. CDR3 loop: CSADPRGISTDTQYF. CDR3 nucleotide sequence: TGCAGCGCTGACCCCAGGGGGATAAGCACAGATACGCAGTATTTT.

The chain combines TRBV6-6 with TRBJ2-2; the D call may be TRBD1 or TRBD2 (5 bases each). This CDR3 is built from 15 residues. The V gene lost 2 bases and the J gene lost 7 bases, with 14 bases spanning the gap. Germline V gives CDR1 MNHNY, CDR2 SVGAGI (reference sequence). The CDR3 DNA reads as TGTGCCAGCAGTTACGATCCGAGGGGACGCGGGGAGCTGTTTTTT. This encodes CASSYDPRGRGELFF.

The rearrangement joins TRBV5-1 to TRBJ2-1; D remains ambiguous. Germline V gene lookup returns CDR1 SGHRS and CDR2 YFSETQ. V gave up 4 bases and J gave up 9 bases, with 11 bases separating them. The CDR3 sequence is 12 residues long. The CDR3 spells CASSPGMGEQFF. The CDR3 bases are TGCGCCAGCAGCCCTGGTATGGGTGAGCAGTTCTTC.

The chain carries TRBV19 and TRBJ2-1; 7 bases match TRBD1. CDR1 and CDR2 from the germline V gene are LNHDA and SQIVND (reference sequence). This CDR3 is built from 15 residues. Losses at the gene ends were 3 bases for V and 2 bases for J; bases not matched to a gene: 4. The CDR3 is CASSISQGAYNEQFF. The CDR3 nucleotides read TGTGCCAGTAGTATTTCCCAGGGGGCCTACAATGAGCAGTTCTTC.

This chain connects TRBV20-1 to TRBJ2-1, with a weak D call TRBD2 (6 bases). Looked up from germline, CDR1 is DFQATT and CDR2 is SNEGSKA (reference sequence). This CDR3 spans 13 amino acids. The CDR3: CSGGLSSYNEQFF. CDR3 DNA sequence: TGCAGCGGCGGACTAAGCTCCTACAATGAGCAGTTCTTC.